Sequencing of this TCR beta chain was carried out in a study of early T cells in non-severe SARS-CoV-2 infection (dated by TCRdb to 2020 to 2023). Regarding the research as a whole: Because TCR sequencing was done on bulk RNA from unsorted whole blood, the alpha and beta chains could not be paired. General findings and caveats noted by the study authors: VDJdb matching was skewed toward anti-spike CD8 responses and likely underestimated virus-specific expansions, missing private and CD4 specificities.

The V and J ends are trimmed by 5 bases and 3 bases, leaving 10 bases between them. CDR1 and CDR2, per the germline V gene, are SQVTM and ANQGSEA. The CDR3 runs 12 amino acids, cysteine and phenylalanine included. The DNA shown is the 36-base CDR3, in frame from base 1. A case-control design nested within a healthcare worker cohort in London, UK, was used, with weekly nasopharyngeal swab PCR tests and blood sampling performed. Healthcare workers were recruited during the week of the UK lockdown, between 23 and 31 March 2020, and followed weekly for up to roughly 15 weeks. Preparation of the library involved 5' RACE. The sequencer was a NextSeq 500. In the TCR library protocol, unique molecular identifiers were attached to individual cDNA molecules to correct for PCR bias and sequencing error. Both TCR alpha and beta chains were sequenced, and tight co-correlation was observed between alpha and beta sequence abundances in each sample. On the study's bioinformatics: Decombinator V4 was used to annotate the V gene, J gene and CDR3 of the TCR sequences. TCRs were defined as expanded if a significant change between any two time points was detected under a Poisson model with p below 0.0001. TCR abundances were normalised to the total number of TCRs sequenced per sample and were expressed as counts per million. TRAV1-2 paired with TRAJ12, TRAJ20 or TRAJ33 defined MAIT TCRs, while TRAV10 paired with TRAJ18 defined iNKT TCRs. VDJdb, accessed 1 November 2021, was searched for CMV, EBV and SARS-CoV-2 annotated TCRs, excluding TCRs annotated for multiple antigens. TCRdb's own reprocessing of the public reads used fastp at Q25 and MiXCR and kept productive beta chains. Each entry merges the rows of one CDR3 protein and shows their most common DNA and genes. The V and J calls and clone size come from TCRdb's table, not from the authors' own analysis. The sample table holds tens of thousands of distinct CDR3 sequences, of which over 9.5% were seen once. Around 4.5% of the sample is held by the ten biggest clonotypes.

Comments on this clonotype: It has no known antigen specificity. No much larger clonotype is one base removed from it; base qualities were not supplied.

This sequence uses TRBV29-1 and TRBJ2-5, and the D gene may be TRBD1, 6 bases matching. The receptor was isolated from an adult who was a healthcare worker with PCR-confirmed SARS-CoV-2 infection or an uninfected control (not recorded which). Sequenced sample: whole blood. The CDR3 is CSVMAGEETQYF. The DNA sequence is given as TGCAGCGTTATGGCAGGGGAAGAGACCCAGTACTTC.